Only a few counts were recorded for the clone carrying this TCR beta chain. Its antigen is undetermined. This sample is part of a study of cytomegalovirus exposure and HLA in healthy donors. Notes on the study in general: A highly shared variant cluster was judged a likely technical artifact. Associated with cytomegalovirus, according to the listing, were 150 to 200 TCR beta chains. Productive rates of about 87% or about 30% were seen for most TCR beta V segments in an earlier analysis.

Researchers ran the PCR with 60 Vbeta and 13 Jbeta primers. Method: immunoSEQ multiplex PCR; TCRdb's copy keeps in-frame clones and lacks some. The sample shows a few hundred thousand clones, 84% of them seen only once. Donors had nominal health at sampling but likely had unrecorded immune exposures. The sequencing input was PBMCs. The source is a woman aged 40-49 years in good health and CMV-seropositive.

The CDR3 here is CASSLGTNTGELFF. CDR3 DNA: TGTGCCAGCAGCTTAGGGACTAACACCGGGGAGCTGTTTTTT. The V gene is TRBV11-2, the J gene TRBJ2-2; D might be TRBD2 (5 bases). The CDR3 contains 14 residues. The germline V and J ends were trimmed by 1 base and 2 bases, with 5 bases remaining between them. In germline, CDR1 is SGHAT, CDR2 FQNNGV.